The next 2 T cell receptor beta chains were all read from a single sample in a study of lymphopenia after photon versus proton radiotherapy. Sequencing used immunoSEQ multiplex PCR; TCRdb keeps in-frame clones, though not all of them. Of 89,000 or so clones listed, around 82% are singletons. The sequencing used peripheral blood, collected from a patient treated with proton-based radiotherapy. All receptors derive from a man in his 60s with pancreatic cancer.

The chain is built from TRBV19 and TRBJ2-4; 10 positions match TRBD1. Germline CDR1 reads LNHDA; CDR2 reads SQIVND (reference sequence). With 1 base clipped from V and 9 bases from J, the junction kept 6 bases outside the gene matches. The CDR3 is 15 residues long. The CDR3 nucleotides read TGTGCCAGTAGTATAGTAGGGACAGGGGCACGCATTCAGTACTTC. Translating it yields CASSIVGTGARIQYF.

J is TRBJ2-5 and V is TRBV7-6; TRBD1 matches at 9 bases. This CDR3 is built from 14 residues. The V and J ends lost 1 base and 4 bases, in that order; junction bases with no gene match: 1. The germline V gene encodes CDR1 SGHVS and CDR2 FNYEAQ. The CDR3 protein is CASSLGTGVETQYF. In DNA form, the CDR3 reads TGTGCCAGCAGCTTAGGGACAGGGGTAGAGACCCAGTACTTC.